The sequence of this T cell receptor beta chain was determined in a study of blood T cell repertoires in COVID-19. Assay used: immunoSEQ multiplex PCR; TCRdb lists only in-frame clones, some missing. The sample yields around 170,000 clones, roughly 74% seen once. The CDR3 consists of 14 residues. Trimming shortened V by 1 base and J by 2 bases, and 9 bases separated the two germline ends. Germline V CDR1 and CDR2: LNHDA, SQIVND (reference sequence). The receptor's source is a woman at least 80 years old with acute or convalescent COVID-19. The chain has TRBV19 and TRBJ2-7, with D unresolved. The specimen was peripheral blood. The CDR3 nucleotides read TGTGCCAGTAGTATAGCCAGTCCGCCCTACGAGCAGTACTTC. Translating gives CASSIASPPYEQYF.